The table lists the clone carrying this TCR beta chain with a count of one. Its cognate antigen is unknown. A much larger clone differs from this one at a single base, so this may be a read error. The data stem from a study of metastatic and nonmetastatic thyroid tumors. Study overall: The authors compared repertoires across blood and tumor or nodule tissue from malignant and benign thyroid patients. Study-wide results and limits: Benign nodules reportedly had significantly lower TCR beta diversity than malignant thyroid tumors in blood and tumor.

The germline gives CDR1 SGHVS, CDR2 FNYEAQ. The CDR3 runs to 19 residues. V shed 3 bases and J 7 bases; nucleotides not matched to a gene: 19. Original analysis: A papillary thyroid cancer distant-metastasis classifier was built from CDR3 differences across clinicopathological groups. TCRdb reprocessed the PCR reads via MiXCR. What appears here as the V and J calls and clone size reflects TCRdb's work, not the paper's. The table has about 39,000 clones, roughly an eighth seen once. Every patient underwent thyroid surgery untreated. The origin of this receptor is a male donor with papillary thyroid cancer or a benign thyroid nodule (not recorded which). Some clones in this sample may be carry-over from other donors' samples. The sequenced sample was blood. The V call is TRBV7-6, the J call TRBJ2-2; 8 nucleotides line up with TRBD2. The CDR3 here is CASSFDLRETGGPIGELFF. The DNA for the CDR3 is TGTGCCAGCAGCTTTGATTTGAGGGAAACGGGAGGGCCAATCGGGGAGCTGTTTTTT.